This T cell receptor (beta chain) was recorded in a study of T cells in Graves' hyperthyroidism and ophthalmopathy (dated by TCRdb to 2018 to 2020). About the investigation overall: Peripheral blood samples were taken at the time of initial diagnosis, prior to any treatment. To identify distinguishing TCR V-J signatures, a discovery cohort of around 100 patients was used, comprising some 43 with Graves' ophthalmopathy and approximately 58 with stable Graves' hyperthyroidism. An independent validation cohort of around 19 hyperthyroidism patients and 17 patients who later progressed to ophthalmopathy tested prospective prediction of ophthalmopathy. The study also compared thyroid tissue and blood T-cell repertoires from a handful of Graves' hyperthyroidism patients. For training and testing, the 100 or so patients in the discovery cohort were randomly divided in a 7:3 ratio. The paper reports TCR Vbeta CDR3 sequencing of over 130 peripheral blood samples: approximately 43 ophthalmopathy, under 80 hyperthyroidism and approximately 17 progressor patients. After sampling, hyperthyroidism patients received methimazole starting at 30 mg daily, and ophthalmopathy patients received high-dose intravenous methylprednisolone. Results and caveats for the whole study, not just this receptor: Most expanded thyroid clonotypes (frequency above 0.001) were also detected in blood, a finding suggesting that blood repertoires may reflect thyroid immune responses. A model built on a 13 V-J signature distinguished ophthalmopathy from stable hyperthyroidism, reaching roughly 88% sensitivity and about 81% specificity in cross-validation and 80%/75% in testing. In validation, progression to ophthalmopathy was predicted by the model with roughly 69% sensitivity and 72.22% specificity, a median of approximately 6.5 months before onset. Sample size was not statistically predetermined, and blinding of investigators to group allocation was not performed.

CDR1 and CDR2 are read off the germline V gene as MGHRA and YSYEKL. The CDR3 has 17 amino acids, counting the end cysteine and phenylalanine. The DNA shown is the 51-base CDR3, in frame from base 1. Relative to germline, V is 3 bases shorter and J is 4 bases shorter, with 19 bases between their ends. A patient counted as having stable Graves' hyperthyroidism if no progression to ophthalmopathy occurred over 18 months of follow-up. Hyperthyroidism patients were newly diagnosed, had a disease duration of under 2 months, and were aged 18 to 65 years. Exclusion was applied to patients with uncontrolled infections, other autoimmune diseases, pregnancy or lactation. Clinical symptoms, serum thyroxine and TRAb, thyroid ultrasound, and orbital computed tomography formed the basis for the diagnoses. PBMCs were separated from 10 ml of fresh peripheral blood using Ficoll-Paque density gradient centrifugation. Total RNA was extracted with Trizol reagent, and quality was checked on an Agilent 2100 Bioanalyzer.

This clonotype came up many times. It lacks a known antigen. No base-level quality is on record; no much larger clone is a single base apart. Amplification of TCR beta CDR3 regions was carried out from RNA transcripts. The first round of RT-PCR for the TCR CDR3 was performed with the HTBI primer set and the Qiagen OneStep RT-PCR kit. A second multiplex PCR round built the libraries, followed by size selection and purification. Sequencing of the libraries was done on an Illumina HiSeq2000 using paired-end 100 bp reads. In the original analysis: Raw data were processed with SOAPnuke, discarding reads with adapters, uncalled bases, mean Phred below 15, or no exact constant-primer or identifier match. COPE v1.2.5 was used to merge the high-quality paired reads, and each unique nucleotide sequence was defined as a clonotype. MiTCR v1.1 was used to align clonotypes to the IMGT TRBV, TRBD and TRBJ reference segments. The analysis was restricted to V-J combinations with a frequency above 0.0001, which together covered approximately 99% of the repertoires. The TCS score was defined as the ratio of F50 (clonal expansion) to E x V (chaos), calculated using BLOSUM62-based TCRdist between CDR3 peptides within each V-J. Welch's t-statistics and random forest reduced around 510 V-J features to roughly 13, which were used in a naive Bayes classifier (R e1071). The similarity between thyroid and blood repertoires was quantified using the Morisita-Horn index. TCRdb's own reprocessing of the public reads used fastp at Q25 and MiXCR and kept productive beta chains. Each CDR3 protein gets just one entry, which takes the most common genes and DNA from the rows behind it. TCRdb, rather than the study authors, made the V and J calls. The sample table records hundreds of thousands of distinct CDR3 sequences; just over 35% of these occur just once. The ten largest account for around 30% of the sample.

Sequences were obtained from blood. The clonotype was recovered from a woman aged 40 to 55 with Graves' hyperthyroidism. Recombination joined TRBV4-1 with TRBJ1-5, with TRBD1 perhaps the D gene, on 5 matching bases. The DNA sequence reads TGCGCCAGCAGCCAGTTGGGACGAGGGGCTGAAAATCAGCCCCAGCATTTT. Its translation is CASSQLGRGAENQPQHF.